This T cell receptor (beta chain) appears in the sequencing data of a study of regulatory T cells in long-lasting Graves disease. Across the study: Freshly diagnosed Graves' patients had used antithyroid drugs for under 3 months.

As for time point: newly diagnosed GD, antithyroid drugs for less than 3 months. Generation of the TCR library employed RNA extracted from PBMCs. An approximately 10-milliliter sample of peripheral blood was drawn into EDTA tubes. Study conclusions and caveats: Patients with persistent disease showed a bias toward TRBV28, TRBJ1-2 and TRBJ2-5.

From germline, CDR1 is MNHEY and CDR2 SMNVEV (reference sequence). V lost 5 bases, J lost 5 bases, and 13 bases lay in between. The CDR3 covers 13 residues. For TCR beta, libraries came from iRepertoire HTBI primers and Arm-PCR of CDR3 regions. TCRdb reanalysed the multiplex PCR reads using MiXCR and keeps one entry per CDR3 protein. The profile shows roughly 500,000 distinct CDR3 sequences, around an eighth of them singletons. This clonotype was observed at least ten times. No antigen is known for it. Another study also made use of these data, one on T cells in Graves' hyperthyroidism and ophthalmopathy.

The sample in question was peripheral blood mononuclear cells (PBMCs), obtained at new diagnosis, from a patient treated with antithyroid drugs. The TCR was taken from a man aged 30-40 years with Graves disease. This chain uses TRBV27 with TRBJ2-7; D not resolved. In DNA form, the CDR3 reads TGTGCCAGCAGTGTCTGGGGAATGCACGAGCAGTACTTC. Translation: CASSVWGMHEQYF.